The 7 T cell receptor beta chains below all came from one sample that was sequenced in a study of T-cell reconstitution after alpha-beta-depleted transplantation in children. Construction of the TCRbeta library involved unique molecular identifiers. TCRdb processed the PCR reads anew with MiXCR; each CDR3 protein has one entry. This sample carries 45,000 to 60,000 distinct CDR3 sequences, 52% of them seen once, and the ten largest clones take around two fifths. Material: peripheral blood, obtained before TCRalphabeta/CD19-depleted stem cell transplant. All receptors derive from a boy younger than two with SCID, due to receive a stem cell transplant.

This sequence joins TRBV11-1 and TRBJ2-7; weak D call: TRBD1 (6 bases). The germline gives CDR1 SGHAT, CDR2 FQDESV (reference sequence). CDR3 size: 12 residues. V lost 5 bases, J lost 5 bases, and 10 bases lay in between. CDR3 amino acids: CASSLQGDEQYF. CDR3 in DNA: TGTGCCAGCAGCCTACAGGGTGACGAGCAGTACTTC.

At least ten counts were recorded for this clonotype. The chain employs TRBV27 and TRBJ1-1, with 7 bases matching TRBD1. Per the germline V gene, CDR1 is MNHEY and CDR2 is SMNVEV (reference sequence). The CDR3 covers 15 residues. The V and J ends lost 5 bases and 3 bases, in that order; junction bases with no gene match: 9. The CDR3 sequence: CASSPIDRVDTEAFF. The CDR3 DNA follows: TGTGCCAGCAGTCCCATCGACAGGGTGGACACTGAAGCTTTCTTT.

The chain combines TRBV10-3 with TRBJ2-1; D perhaps matches TRBD2 (6 bases). V shed 3 bases and J shed 7 bases, with 16 bases lying between them. The CDR3 spans 15 residues. Germline-derived CDR1 and CDR2 are ENHRY and SYGVKD. DNA for the CDR3: TGTGCCATCAGTGATGGCGGGGTGACCTGGAATGAGCAGTTCTTC. This sequence encodes CAISDGGVTWNEQFF.

The CDR3 DNA reads as TGTGCCATCAGTGGGGATTCGGCGCAGTATTTT. Protein sequence: CAISGDSAQYF. The chain carries TRBV10-3 and TRBJ2-3; unclear D gene. V was clipped by 4 bases and J by 10 bases, with 9 bases between them. Germline CDR1 ENHRY, CDR2 SYGVKD. CDR3 length: 11 residues.

The chain has TRBV6-4 and TRBJ2-2; 11 nucleotides line up with TRBD1. The V segment lost 0 bases and the J segment 3 bases; nucleotides outside the gene matches: 3. This CDR3 comprises 17 residues. Germline loops: CDR1 MRHNA, CDR2 SNTAGT. CDR3: CASSDSPGQGDTGELFF. CDR3 nucleotide sequence: TGTGCCAGCAGTGACTCCCCGGGACAGGGGGACACCGGGGAGCTGTTTTTT.

This clonotype came up a few times. This rearrangement joins TRBV20-1 to TRBJ1-1; the D is unclear. V was clipped by 0 bases and J by 1 base, with 9 bases between them. Germline loops: CDR1 DFQATT, CDR2 SNEGSKA (reference sequence). The CDR3 runs 14 residues. Here the CDR3 DNA reads TGCAGTGCTAGAGATGGATCGCGGAACACTGAAGCTTTCTTT. Translated, it gives CSARDGSRNTEAFF.

This clonotype was counted at least ten times. J is TRBJ2-3 and V is TRBV12-3 or TRBV12-4; D is perhaps TRBD2 (6 bases). Trimming shortened V by 3 bases and J by 6 bases, and 19 bases separated the two germline ends. The CDR3 contains 16 residues. The CDR3 bases are TGTGCCAGCAGTTTGGCAGGGCGGGGACTGGTGGATACGCAGTATTTT. Amino acids: CASSLAGRGLVDTQYF.